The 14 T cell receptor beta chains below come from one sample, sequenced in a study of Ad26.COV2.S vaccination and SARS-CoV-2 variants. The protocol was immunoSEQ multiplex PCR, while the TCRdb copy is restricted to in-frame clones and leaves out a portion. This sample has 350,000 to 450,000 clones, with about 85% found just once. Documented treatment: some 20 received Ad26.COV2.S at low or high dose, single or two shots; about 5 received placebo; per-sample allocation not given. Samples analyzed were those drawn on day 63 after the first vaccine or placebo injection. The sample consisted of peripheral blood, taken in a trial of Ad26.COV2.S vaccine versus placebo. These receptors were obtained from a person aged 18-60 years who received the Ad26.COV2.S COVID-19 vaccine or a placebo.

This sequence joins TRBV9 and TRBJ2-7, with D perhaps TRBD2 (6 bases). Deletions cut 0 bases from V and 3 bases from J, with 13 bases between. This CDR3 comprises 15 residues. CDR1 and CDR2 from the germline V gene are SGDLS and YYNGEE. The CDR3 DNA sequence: TGTGCCAGCAGCGTAGGGGGGGTCCCTCTCTACGAGCAGTACTTC. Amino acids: CASSVGGVPLYEQYF.

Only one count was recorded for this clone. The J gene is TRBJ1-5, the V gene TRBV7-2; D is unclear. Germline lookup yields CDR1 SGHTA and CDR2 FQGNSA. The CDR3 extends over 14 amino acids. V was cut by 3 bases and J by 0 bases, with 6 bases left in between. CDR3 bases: TGTGCCAGCAGCTTGACACCTAGCAATCAGCCCCAGCATTTT. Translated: CASSLTPSNQPQHF. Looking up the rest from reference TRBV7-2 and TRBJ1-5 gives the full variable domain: GAGVSQSPSNKVTEKGKDVELRCDPISGHTALYWYRQSLGQGLEFLIYFQGNSAPDKSGLPSDRFSAERTGGSVSTLTIQRTQQEDSAVYLCASSLTPSNQPQHFGDGTRLSIL.

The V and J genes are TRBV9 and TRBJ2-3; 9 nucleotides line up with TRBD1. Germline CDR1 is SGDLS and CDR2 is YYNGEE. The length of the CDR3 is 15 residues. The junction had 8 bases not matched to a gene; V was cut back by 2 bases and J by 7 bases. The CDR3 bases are TGTGCCAGCAGCGTTTCGGACAGGGGTGAACATACGCAGTATTTT. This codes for CASSVSDRGEHTQYF.

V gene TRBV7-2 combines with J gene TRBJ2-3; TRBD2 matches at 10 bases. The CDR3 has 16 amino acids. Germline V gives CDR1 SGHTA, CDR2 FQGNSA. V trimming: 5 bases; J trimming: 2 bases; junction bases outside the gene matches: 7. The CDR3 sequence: CASSPWTSGYTDTQYF. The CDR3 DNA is TGTGCCAGCAGCCCATGGACTAGCGGATACACAGATACGCAGTATTTT.

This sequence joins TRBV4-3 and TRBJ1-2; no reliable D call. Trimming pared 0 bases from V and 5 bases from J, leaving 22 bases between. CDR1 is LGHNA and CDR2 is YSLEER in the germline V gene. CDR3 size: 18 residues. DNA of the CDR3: TGCGCCAGCAGCCAAGATTGGGGAGACGGCTACATTGCGTATGGCTACACCTTC. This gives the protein CASSQDWGDGYIAYGYTF.

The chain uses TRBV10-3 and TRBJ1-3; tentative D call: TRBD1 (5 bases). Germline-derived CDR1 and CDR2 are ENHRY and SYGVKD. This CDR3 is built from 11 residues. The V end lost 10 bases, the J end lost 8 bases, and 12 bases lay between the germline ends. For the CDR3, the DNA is TGTGCCACCAGGGCCGAGGACACCATATATTTT. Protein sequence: CATRAEDTIYF.

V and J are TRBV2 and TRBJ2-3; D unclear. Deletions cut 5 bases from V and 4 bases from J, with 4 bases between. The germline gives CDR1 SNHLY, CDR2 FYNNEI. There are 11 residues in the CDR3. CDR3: CASSFADTQYF. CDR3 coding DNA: TGTGCCAGCAGTTTCGCAGATACGCAGTATTTT.

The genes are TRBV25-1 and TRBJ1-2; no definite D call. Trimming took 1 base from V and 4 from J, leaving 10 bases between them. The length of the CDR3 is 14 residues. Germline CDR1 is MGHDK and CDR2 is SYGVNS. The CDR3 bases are TGTGCCAGCAGTGAATCTACGGGATTCTATGGCTACACCTTC. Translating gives CASSESTGFYGYTF.

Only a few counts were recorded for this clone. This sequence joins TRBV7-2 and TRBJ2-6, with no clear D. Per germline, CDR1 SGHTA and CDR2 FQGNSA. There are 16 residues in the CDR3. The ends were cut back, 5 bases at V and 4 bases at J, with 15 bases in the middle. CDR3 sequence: CASSPSSSPGANVLTF. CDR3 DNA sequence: TGTGCCAGCAGCCCCAGTTCCAGTCCGGGGGCCAACGTCCTGACTTTC.

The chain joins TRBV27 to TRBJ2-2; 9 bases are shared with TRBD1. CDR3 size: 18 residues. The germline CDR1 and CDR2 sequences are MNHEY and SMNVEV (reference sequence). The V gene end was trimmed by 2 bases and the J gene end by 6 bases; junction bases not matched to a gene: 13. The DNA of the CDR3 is TGTGCCAGCAGTTTAGGCCTACCCGGACAGGGGTTATCCGGGGAGCTGTTTTTT. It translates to CASSLGLPGQGLSGELFF.

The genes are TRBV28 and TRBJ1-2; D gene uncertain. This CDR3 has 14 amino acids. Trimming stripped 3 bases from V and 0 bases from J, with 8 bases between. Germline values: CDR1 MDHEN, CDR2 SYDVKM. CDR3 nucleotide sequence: TGTGCCAGCAGTTTGGGGTTAACTAACTATGGCTACACCTTC. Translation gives CASSLGLTNYGYTF.

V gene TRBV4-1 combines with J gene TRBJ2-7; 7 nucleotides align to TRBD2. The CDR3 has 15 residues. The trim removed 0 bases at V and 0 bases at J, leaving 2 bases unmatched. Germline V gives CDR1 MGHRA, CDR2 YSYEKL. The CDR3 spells CASSQEWGGSYEQYF. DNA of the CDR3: TGCGCCAGCAGCCAAGAGTGGGGGGGCTCCTACGAGCAGTACTTC.

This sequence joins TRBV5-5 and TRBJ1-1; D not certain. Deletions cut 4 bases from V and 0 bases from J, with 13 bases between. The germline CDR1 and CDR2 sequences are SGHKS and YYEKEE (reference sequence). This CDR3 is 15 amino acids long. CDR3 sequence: CASSPLTSLNTEAFF. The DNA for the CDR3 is TGTGCCAGCAGCCCGCTGACAAGTTTGAACACTGAAGCTTTCTTT.

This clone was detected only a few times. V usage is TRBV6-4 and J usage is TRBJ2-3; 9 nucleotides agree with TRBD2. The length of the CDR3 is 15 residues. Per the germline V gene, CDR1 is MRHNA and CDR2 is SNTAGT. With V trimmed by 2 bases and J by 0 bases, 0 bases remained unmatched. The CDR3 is CASSDGTSSTDTQYF. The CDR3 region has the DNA TGTGCCAGCAGTGACGGGACTAGCAGCACAGATACGCAGTATTTT.